Sequencing of this T cell receptor (beta chain) was carried out in a study of blood T cells in healthy people across ages. Study conclusions and caveats: Investigators treated diversity estimates from one million T cells as underestimates. It was the long-lived donors that had more naive CD4+ cells and higher diversity than aged donors.

There are many counts of this clonotype. Antigen unknown. The use of a sample-barcoded 5' primer and a J-beta primer mix characterized a second PCR of roughly 6 to 11 cycles. MiXCR, applied by TCRdb to the 5' RACE reads, yields one record per CDR3 protein. The sample contains roughly 830,000 distinct CDR3 sequences, under 80% of which appear only once. The CDR3 length is 11 residues. Trimming pared 6 bases from V and 4 bases from J, leaving 4 bases between. The authors isolated at least 6.5 million PBMCs per sample. With each sample, at least 5 micrograms of total RNA were extracted. This clonotype was obtained from a man aged 30 to 45 in good health. Sequences were obtained from blood. The V gene is TRBV12-3 or TRBV12-4, the J gene TRBJ2-1; D is ambiguous. CDR3 residues: CASSNYNEQFF. Written as DNA, the CDR3 is TGTGCCAGCAGCAATTACAATGAGCAGTTCTTC.